Listed below are T cell receptor beta chains from one sample, sequenced in a study of cytomegalovirus exposure and HLA in healthy donors. Method: immunoSEQ multiplex PCR; TCRdb's copy keeps in-frame clones and lacks some. The sample includes 100,000 to 150,000 clones, roughly 8.6% of them seen just once. The specimen was PBMCs. The origin of the receptors is a woman between 40 and 55 years old in good health and CMV-seropositive. Each CDR3 is given with its conserved first and last residue. Fields, in order: V gene, D gene, J gene, CDR3 protein. D genes are given only for firm matches.

v_call: TRBV19; d_call: NA; j_call: TRBJ1-4; cdr3_aa: CASSKRKEKLFF
v_call: TRBV5-4; d_call: NA; j_call: TRBJ1-1; cdr3_aa: CASSLEGEWTEAFF
v_call: TRBV11-2; d_call: TRBD2; j_call: TRBJ2-1; cdr3_aa: CASSLVAGGYNEQFF
v_call: TRBV9; d_call: NA; j_call: TRBJ1-2; cdr3_aa: CASSVARSIGPKGYTF
v_call: TRBV5-5; d_call: NA; j_call: TRBJ1-5; cdr3_aa: CASSLRSVVNQPQHF
v_call: TRBV6-5; d_call: TRBD1; j_call: TRBJ1-6; cdr3_aa: CASSLDRRDYSPLHF
v_call: TRBV5-4; d_call: TRBD2; j_call: TRBJ2-3; cdr3_aa: CASTTPTSGGTDTQYF
v_call: TRBV28; d_call: TRBD1; j_call: TRBJ2-7; cdr3_aa: CASSSLAGTASEQYF
v_call: TRBV4-1; d_call: NA; j_call: TRBJ2-5; cdr3_aa: CASSQVQESGETQYF
v_call: TRBV6-6; d_call: NA; j_call: TRBJ2-7; cdr3_aa: CASLKELSYEQYF
v_call: TRBV6-5; d_call: TRBD1; j_call: TRBJ2-5; cdr3_aa: CAIQQGAGETQYF
v_call: TRBV5-1; d_call: NA; j_call: TRBJ1-2; cdr3_aa: CASSLGQHYGYTF
v_call: TRBV7-7; d_call: NA; j_call: TRBJ2-5; cdr3_aa: CASSPRDQETQYF
v_call: TRBV19; d_call: NA; j_call: TRBJ2-7; cdr3_aa: CASSIVATVSSYEQYF
v_call: TRBV19; d_call: TRBD1; j_call: TRBJ1-1; cdr3_aa: CASSVGTGGAAEAFF
v_call: TRBV2; d_call: NA; j_call: TRBJ1-6; cdr3_aa: CASSERFGGLRGNSPLHF
v_call: TRBV6-5; d_call: TRBD1; j_call: TRBJ2-2; cdr3_aa: CASRGQENTGELFF
v_call: TRBV28; d_call: TRBD1; j_call: TRBJ1-2; cdr3_aa: CASSWGSQGSNYGYTF
v_call: TRBV7-3; d_call: NA; j_call: TRBJ1-5; cdr3_aa: CASRGGPDNQPQHF
v_call: TRBV5-6; d_call: TRBD1; j_call: TRBJ1-5; cdr3_aa: CASSPNRGGVGQPQHF
v_call: TRBV28; d_call: NA; j_call: TRBJ2-7; cdr3_aa: CASSGADRRYEQYF
v_call: TRBV14; d_call: TRBD2; j_call: TRBJ2-7; cdr3_aa: CASSQGGGVPEQYF
v_call: TRBV6-4; d_call: TRBD1; j_call: TRBJ1-5; cdr3_aa: CASSPGTGDNQPQHF
v_call: TRBV7-9; d_call: NA; j_call: TRBJ1-1; cdr3_aa: CASSLRGSDTEAFF
v_call: TRBV7-9; d_call: NA; j_call: TRBJ2-7; cdr3_aa: CASSPYRQIYEQYF
v_call: TRBV18; d_call: TRBD1; j_call: TRBJ1-2; cdr3_aa: CASSPDRGHGYTF
v_call: TRBV28; d_call: NA; j_call: TRBJ1-2; cdr3_aa: CASSVWEGYTF
v_call: TRBV5-1; d_call: NA; j_call: TRBJ1-5; cdr3_aa: CASSSGGGDQPQHF
v_call: TRBV27; d_call: NA; j_call: TRBJ2-7; cdr3_aa: CASSLATGAYEQYF
v_call: TRBV6-1; d_call: NA; j_call: TRBJ2-1; cdr3_aa: CASSENRAGVNEQFF
v_call: TRBV6-5; d_call: NA; j_call: TRBJ1-1; cdr3_aa: CASTGGLNTEAFF
v_call: TRBV5-1; d_call: TRBD1; j_call: NA; cdr3_aa: CASSLGETGGSYEQYF
v_call: TRBV28; d_call: NA; j_call: TRBJ1-5; cdr3_aa: CASSTTGLSNQPQHF
v_call: TRBV18; d_call: NA; j_call: TRBJ1-5; cdr3_aa: CASSRQDSNQPQHF